The clone carrying this TCR beta chain was counted a few times. What it recognizes is unknown. Everyone who donated was a healthy Caucasian. CDR1 and CDR2 (germline): MGHDK, SYGVNS. This CDR3 has 14 amino acids. V was cut by 4 bases and J by 2 bases, with 12 bases left in between. Template switching introduced a universal primer site, and the cDNA bore unique molecular identifiers. TCRdb called the 5' RACE reads again in MiXCR, with one record for every CDR3 protein. The sample lists fewer than 350,000 distinct CDR3 sequences; about 8.3% were seen once. This sample was included in a study of identical twins. Study observations and caveats: Out-of-frame alpha sequences shared by twins showed excess low generation probability. Within cord blood, abundant beta clonotypes carried fewer insertions, but memory repertoires showed no such trend.

These sequences were also reported in another study, on yellow fever vaccine responses in identical twins.

The specimen sequenced was memory (CD45RO+) T cells sorted from blood. V is TRBV25-1 and J is TRBJ2-7; tentatively, D is TRBD1 (6 bases). This TCR came from a young woman in good health. CDR3 sequence (DNA): TGTGCCAGCAGTGGTCGGCGGACAGCCTACGAGCAGTACTTC. This sequence encodes CASSGRRTAYEQYF.